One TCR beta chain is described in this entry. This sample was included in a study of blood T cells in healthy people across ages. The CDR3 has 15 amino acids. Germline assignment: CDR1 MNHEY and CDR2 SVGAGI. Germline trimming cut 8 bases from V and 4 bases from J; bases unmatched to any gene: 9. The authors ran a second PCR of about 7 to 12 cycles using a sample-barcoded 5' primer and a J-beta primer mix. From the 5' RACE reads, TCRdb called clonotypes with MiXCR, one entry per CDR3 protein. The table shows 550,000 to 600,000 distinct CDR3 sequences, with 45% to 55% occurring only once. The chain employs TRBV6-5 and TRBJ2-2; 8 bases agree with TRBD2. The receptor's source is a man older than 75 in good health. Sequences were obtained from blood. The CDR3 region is CASSLGRASTGELFF. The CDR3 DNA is TGTGCCAGCTCTCTCGGGAGGGCGAGCACCGGGGAGCTGTTTTTT.